Listed here is a single T cell receptor beta chain. This entry comes from a study of blood T cell repertoires in COVID-19. Clones were sequenced by immunoSEQ multiplex PCR, and TCRdb holds only the in-frame ones, with some missing. The data contain about 45,000 clones, just under 70% of them singletons. The germline CDR1 and CDR2 sequences are LNHDA and SQIVND (reference sequence). CDR3 size: 13 residues. V was pared by 1 base and J by 8 bases, with 11 bases between. The chain uses TRBV19 and TRBJ1-2, with D tentatively TRBD1 (6 bases). This receptor was taken from an elderly man with acute or convalescent COVID-19. Input material: peripheral blood. The CDR3, as DNA: TGTGCCAGTAGTATAGGACAGGAGAGGGGCTACACCTTC. It codes for CASSIGQERGYTF.